This T cell receptor (beta chain) was sequenced in a study of vaccination and CD4 T cells after COVID-19. Study context: Participants were vaccinated with two doses, given as either BNT162b2 or mRNA-1273 vaccine.

The Oncomine TCR Beta short-read assay sequenced DNA from cultured CD4+ T cells. TCRdb re-called the PCR reads through MiXCR, storing one row per CDR3 protein. This table has around 20,000 distinct CDR3 sequences, 40% to 60% appearing once. As concerns this clonotype: As yet, its antigen is unknown.

The CDR3 is 17 amino acids. V trimming: 3 bases; J trimming: 0 bases; junction bases outside the gene matches: 11. Germline V CDR1 and CDR2: LNHDA, SQIVND (reference sequence). Treatment here: approximately nine-day PBMC culture with coronavirus spike peptide pools or control peptides (ViraFEST assay). Culture proceeded for about 10 days, and CD4+ T cells were then isolated by negative selection. This receptor was obtained from a human donor who had recovered from COVID-19. This sequence joins TRBV19 and TRBJ2-7; 7 bases match TRBD2. Sequenced material: CD4+ T cells from blood, cultured in vitro, taken before SARS-CoV-2 vaccination. CDR3 in amino acids: CASSMGRKSGVSYEQYF. In nucleotides, the CDR3 is TGTGCCAGTAGTATGGGACGGAAGAGCGGGGTCTCCTACGAGCAGTACTTC.